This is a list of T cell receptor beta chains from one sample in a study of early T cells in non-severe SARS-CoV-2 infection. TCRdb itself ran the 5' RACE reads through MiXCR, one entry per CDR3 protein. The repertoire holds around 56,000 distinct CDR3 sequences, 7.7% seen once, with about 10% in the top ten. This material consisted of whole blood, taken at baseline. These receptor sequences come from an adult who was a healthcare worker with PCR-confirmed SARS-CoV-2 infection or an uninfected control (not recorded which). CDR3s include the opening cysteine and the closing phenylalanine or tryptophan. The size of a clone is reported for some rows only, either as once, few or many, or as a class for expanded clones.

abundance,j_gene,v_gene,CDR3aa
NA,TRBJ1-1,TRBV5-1,CASSLGQLSRWLNTEAFF
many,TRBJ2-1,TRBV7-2,CASSLRRGSSYNEQFF
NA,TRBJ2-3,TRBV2,CASTPRDYSTDTQYF
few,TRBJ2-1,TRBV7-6,CASSPGTDFGGSSYNEQFF
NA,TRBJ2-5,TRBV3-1,CASSQDFGDQETQYF
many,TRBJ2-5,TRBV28,CASSSDDGQETQYF
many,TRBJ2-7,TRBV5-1,CASSLESSGSYEQYF
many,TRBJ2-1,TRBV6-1,CASSEVGVAYNEQFF
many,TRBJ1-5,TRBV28,CASSLGGLSNQPQHF
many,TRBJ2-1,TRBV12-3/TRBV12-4,CASGGHNEQFF
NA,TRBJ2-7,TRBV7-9,CASSYEGGAYEQYF
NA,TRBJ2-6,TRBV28,CASSSPGRRSNVLTF
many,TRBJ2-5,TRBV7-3,CASSPSTRRETQYF
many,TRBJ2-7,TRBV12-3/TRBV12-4,CASSFRTAYEQYF
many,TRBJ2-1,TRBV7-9,CASSPPVGRESLHEQFF
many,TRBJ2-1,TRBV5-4,CASSSTSGRAFEQFF
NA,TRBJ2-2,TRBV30,CACDSSGRATGELFF
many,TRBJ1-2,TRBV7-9,CASSLNGGDGYTF
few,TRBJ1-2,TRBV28,CASSPSTGANYGYTF
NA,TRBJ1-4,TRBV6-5,CASSVSTQSNEKLFF
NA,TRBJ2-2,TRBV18,CASSSQNTGELFF
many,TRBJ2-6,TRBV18,CASSSDSGANVLTF
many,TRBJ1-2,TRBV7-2,CASSLLGQSYGYTF
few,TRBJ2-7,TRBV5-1,CASSLEDEQYF
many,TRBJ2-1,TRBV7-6,CASSEASGAYNEQFF